A selection of T cell receptor beta chains follows, all from one sample in a study of vaccination effects on CD4 cells after COVID-19. Measured with immunoSEQ multiplex PCR; TCRdb has only the in-frame clones, and not every one. Here the sample spans around 50,000 clones, approximately 70% being singletons. These receptors lack a known antigen. The source material was CD4+ T cells from PBMCs cultured without peptide, sampled before COVID-19 vaccination. The receptors here all came from a human donor who received a COVID-19 vaccine. Each CDR3 is given with its conserved first and last residue. Each record gives: clone size, J gene, V gene, D gene, CDR3 protein, CDR3 DNA. The D gene is left open where the match is weak. Clone size appears in some rows only: once, few, many, or a class for an expanded clone.

clone size: .
J gene: TRBJ2-1
V gene: TRBV5-4
D gene: TRBD2
CDR3 protein: CAFKGPAGLDNEQFF
CDR3 DNA: TGTGCCTTCAAAGGGCCAGCGGGGTTGGACAATGAGCAGTTCTTC

clone size: .
J gene: TRBJ1-5
V gene: TRBV28
D gene: TRBD1
CDR3 protein: CASNTGTGLIQPQHF
CDR3 DNA: TGTGCCAGCAACACCGGGACAGGGTTGATTCAGCCCCAGCATTTT

clone size: once
J gene: TRBJ2-1
V gene: TRBV11-2
D gene: .
CDR3 protein: CASSLYVRGNNEQFF
CDR3 DNA: TGTGCCAGCAGCTTATACGTCCGAGGCAACAATGAGCAGTTCTTC

clone size: .
J gene: TRBJ1-6
V gene: TRBV18
D gene: .
CDR3 protein: CASGTFSSYNSPLHF
CDR3 DNA: TGTGCCAGCGGGACCTTCAGCTCCTATAATTCACCCCTCCACTTT

clone size: .
J gene: TRBJ1-1
V gene: TRBV2
D gene: .
CDR3 protein: CASSAQGGDTEAFF
CDR3 DNA: TGTGCCAGCAGTGCACAGGGCGGGGACACTGAAGCTTTCTTT

clone size: .
J gene: TRBJ2-7
V gene: TRBV12-3/TRBV12-4
D gene: .
CDR3 protein: CASSLPGGEQYF
CDR3 DNA: TGTGCCAGCAGCCTGCCAGGTGGCGAGCAGTACTTC

clone size: .
J gene: TRBJ1-2
V gene: TRBV10-3
D gene: .
CDR3 protein: CAISEGGVYGYTF
CDR3 DNA: TGTGCCATCAGTGAAGGTGGGGTCTATGGCTACACCTTC

clone size: .
J gene: TRBJ1-6
V gene: TRBV9
D gene: .
CDR3 protein: CASSTQDRNSPLHF
CDR3 DNA: TGTGCCAGCAGCACCCAGGACAGAAATTCACCCCTCCACTTT

clone size: .
J gene: TRBJ1-5
V gene: TRBV12-3/TRBV12-4
D gene: .
CDR3 protein: CASSLLGQPQHF
CDR3 DNA: TGTGCCAGCAGTTTATTAGGACAGCCCCAGCATTTT

clone size: .
J gene: TRBJ1-5
V gene: TRBV2
D gene: .
CDR3 protein: CASSGGGVSNQPQHF
CDR3 DNA: TGTGCCAGCAGTGGGGGCGGGGTTAGCAATCAGCCCCAGCATTTT

clone size: .
J gene: TRBJ2-3
V gene: TRBV25-1
D gene: .
CDR3 protein: CASSRTEMVDTQYF
CDR3 DNA: TGTGCCAGCAGTCGGACGGAAATGGTAGATACGCAGTATTTT

clone size: .
J gene: TRBJ1-1
V gene: TRBV9
D gene: .
CDR3 protein: CASSPGTEAFF
CDR3 DNA: TGTGCCAGCAGCCCTGGCACTGAAGCTTTCTTT

clone size: .
J gene: TRBJ1-3
V gene: TRBV7-8
D gene: .
CDR3 protein: CASTPGGVIGYTIYF
CDR3 DNA: TGTGCCAGCACCCCGGGGGGGGTCATTGGATACACCATATATTTT

clone size: .
J gene: TRBJ1-2
V gene: TRBV10-3
D gene: TRBD1
CDR3 protein: CAISTGGAYYGYTF
CDR3 DNA: TGTGCCATCAGTACAGGGGGCGCTTACTATGGCTACACCTTC

clone size: few
J gene: TRBJ1-6
V gene: TRBV11-2
D gene: TRBD1
CDR3 protein: CASSPTGGSYNSPLHF
CDR3 DNA: TGTGCCAGCAGCCCCACAGGGGGGTCCTATAATTCACCCCTCCACTTT

clone size: .
J gene: TRBJ1-3
V gene: TRBV19
D gene: TRBD1
CDR3 protein: CASSPRTGGEDTIYF
CDR3 DNA: TGTGCCAGTAGTCCAAGGACAGGGGGCGAAGACACCATATATTTT

clone size: .
J gene: TRBJ2-6
V gene: TRBV3-1/TRBV3-2
D gene: .
CDR3 protein: CASSQFTRGRGSGANVLTF
CDR3 DNA: TGTGCCAGCAGCCAATTCACTCGGGGGCGAGGGTCTGGGGCCAACGTCCTGACTTTC

clone size: .
J gene: TRBJ2-1
V gene: TRBV4-1
D gene: .
CDR3 protein: CASSQESIEIVPNEQFF
CDR3 DNA: TGCGCCAGCAGCCAAGAAAGTATTGAAATAGTTCCAAATGAGCAGTTCTTC

clone size: .
J gene: TRBJ1-4
V gene: TRBV4-3
D gene: TRBD1
CDR3 protein: CASSQDRGREKLFF
CDR3 DNA: TGCGCCAGCAGCCAAGACAGGGGGCGTGAAAAACTGTTTTTT

clone size: few
J gene: TRBJ1-2
V gene: TRBV12-3/TRBV12-4
D gene: .
CDR3 protein: CASSFAGGNGYTF
CDR3 DNA: TGTGCCAGCAGTTTCGCAGGAGGGAATGGCTACACCTTC

clone size: .
J gene: TRBJ1-5
V gene: TRBV19
D gene: .
CDR3 protein: CASSYTFGGNQPQHF
CDR3 DNA: TGTGCCAGTAGTTACACCTTTGGTGGCAATCAGCCCCAGCATTTT

clone size: many
J gene: TRBJ1-5
V gene: TRBV20-1
D gene: TRBD1
CDR3 protein: CSASSPPGTGGNQPQHF
CDR3 DNA: TGCAGTGCTAGTAGTCCCCCAGGGACAGGGGGCAATCAGCCCCAGCATTTT

clone size: .
J gene: TRBJ1-2
V gene: TRBV2
D gene: .
CDR3 protein: CASSGGTGTNYGYTF
CDR3 DNA: TGTGCCAGCAGTGGAGGGACGGGAACTAACTATGGCTACACCTTC

clone size: .
J gene: TRBJ1-4
V gene: TRBV6-5
D gene: TRBD1
CDR3 protein: CASTPQGGRNEKLFF
CDR3 DNA: TGTGCCAGCACCCCTCAGGGGGGGCGTAATGAAAAACTGTTTTTT

clone size: few
J gene: TRBJ2-7
V gene: TRBV19
D gene: .
CDR3 protein: CASTDRDGNF
CDR3 DNA: TGTGCCAGTACCGATCGGGACGGAAACTTC

clone size: many
J gene: TRBJ1-3
V gene: TRBV11-2
D gene: .
CDR3 protein: CASSLEPSGNTIYF
CDR3 DNA: TGTGCCAGCAGCTTGGAGCCCTCTGGAAACACCATATATTTT

clone size: .
J gene: TRBJ1-2
V gene: TRBV5-5
D gene: .
CDR3 protein: CASSPPGANYGYTF
CDR3 DNA: TGTGCCAGCAGCCCCCCCGGAGCTAACTATGGCTACACCTTC

clone size: .
J gene: TRBJ1-5
V gene: TRBV7-2
D gene: .
CDR3 protein: CASSFRSGGEQPQHF
CDR3 DNA: TGTGCCAGCAGCTTTCGTTCCGGGGGAGAGCAGCCCCAGCATTTT

clone size: few
J gene: TRBJ1-1
V gene: TRBV20-1
D gene: .
CDR3 protein: CSASGRGAFF
CDR3 DNA: TGCAGTGCTAGTGGGAGAGGGGCTTTCTTT

clone size: .
J gene: TRBJ1-5
V gene: TRBV27
D gene: .
CDR3 protein: CASPYVRGGSNQPQHF
CDR3 DNA: TGTGCCAGCCCGTACGTAAGGGGAGGGAGCAATCAGCCCCAGCATTTT

clone size: few
J gene: TRBJ1-2
V gene: TRBV5-5
D gene: TRBD1
CDR3 protein: CASSFGDRGSYTF
CDR3 DNA: TGTGCCAGCAGCTTTGGGGACAGGGGAAGTTACACCTTC

clone size: .
J gene: TRBJ1-2
V gene: TRBV6-6
D gene: TRBD1
CDR3 protein: CASRTGANYGYTF
CDR3 DNA: TGTGCCAGCAGGACAGGGGCCAACTATGGCTACACCTTC

clone size: .
J gene: TRBJ1-3
V gene: TRBV3-1/TRBV3-2
D gene: .
CDR3 protein: CASSQGASGNTIYF
CDR3 DNA: TGTGCCAGCAGCCAGGGGGCTTCGGGAAACACCATATATTTT

clone size: .
J gene: TRBJ2-5
V gene: TRBV9
D gene: TRBD2
CDR3 protein: CASSSGPSGGAETQYF
CDR3 DNA: TGTGCCAGCAGCTCCGGCCCTAGCGGGGGGGCGGAGACCCAGTACTTC

clone size: .
J gene: TRBJ2-5
V gene: TRBV12-5
D gene: .
CDR3 protein: CASGLGGKGSIIQEETQYF
CDR3 DNA: TGTGCTAGTGGTTTGGGGGGAAAGGGGTCCATAATCCAGGAAGAGACCCAGTACTTC

clone size: .
J gene: TRBJ2-3
V gene: TRBV28
D gene: TRBD2
CDR3 protein: CASTLLATSTDTQYF
CDR3 DNA: TGTGCCAGCACCCTACTAGCGACTAGCACAGATACGCAGTATTTT

clone size: medium-sized
J gene: TRBJ1-3
V gene: TRBV11-2
D gene: TRBD1
CDR3 protein: CASSSQGTGNTIYF
CDR3 DNA: TGTGCCAGCAGCTCACAGGGGACTGGAAACACCATATATTTT

clone size: .
J gene: TRBJ1-6
V gene: TRBV30
D gene: .
CDR3 protein: CAWRLKINSPLHF
CDR3 DNA: TGTGCCTGGAGGCTCAAAATTAATTCACCCCTCCACTTT